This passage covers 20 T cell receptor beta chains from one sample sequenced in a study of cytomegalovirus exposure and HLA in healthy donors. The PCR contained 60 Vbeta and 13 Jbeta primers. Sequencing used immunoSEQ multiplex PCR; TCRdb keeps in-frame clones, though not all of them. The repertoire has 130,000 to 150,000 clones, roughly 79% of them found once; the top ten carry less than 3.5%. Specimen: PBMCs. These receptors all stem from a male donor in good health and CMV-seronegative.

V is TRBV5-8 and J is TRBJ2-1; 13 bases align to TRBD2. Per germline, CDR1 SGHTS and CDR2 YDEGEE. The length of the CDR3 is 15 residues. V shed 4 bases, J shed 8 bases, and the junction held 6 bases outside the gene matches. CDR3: CASSMGLAGWDEQFF. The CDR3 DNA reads TGTGCCAGCAGCATGGGACTAGCGGGATGGGATGAGCAGTTCTTC.

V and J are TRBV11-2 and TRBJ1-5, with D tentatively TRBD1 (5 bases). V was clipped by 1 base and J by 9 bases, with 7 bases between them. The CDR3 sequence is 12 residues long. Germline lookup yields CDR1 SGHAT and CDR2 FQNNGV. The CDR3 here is CASSLGRGPQHF. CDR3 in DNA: TGTGCCAGCAGCTTAGGGAGGGGGCCCCAGCATTTT.

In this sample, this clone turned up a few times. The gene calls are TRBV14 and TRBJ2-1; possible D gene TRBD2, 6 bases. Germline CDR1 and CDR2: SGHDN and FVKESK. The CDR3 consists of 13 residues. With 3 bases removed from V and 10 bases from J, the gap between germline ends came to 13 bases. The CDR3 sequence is CASSQNLAGEQFF. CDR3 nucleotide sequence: TGTGCCAGCAGCCAGAATTTGGCGGGGGAGCAGTTCTTC.

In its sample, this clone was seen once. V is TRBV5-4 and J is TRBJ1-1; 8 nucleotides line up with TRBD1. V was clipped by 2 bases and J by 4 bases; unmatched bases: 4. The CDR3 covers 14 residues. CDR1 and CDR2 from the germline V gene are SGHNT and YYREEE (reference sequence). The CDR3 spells CASSFGQGITEAFF. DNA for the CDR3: TGTGCCAGCAGCTTCGGACAGGGCATCACTGAAGCTTTCTTT.

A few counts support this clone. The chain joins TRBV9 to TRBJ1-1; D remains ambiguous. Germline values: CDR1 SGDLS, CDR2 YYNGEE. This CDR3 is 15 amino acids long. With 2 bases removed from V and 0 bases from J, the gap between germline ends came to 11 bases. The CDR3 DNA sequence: TGTGCCAGCAGCGTCGGGGAGGAAATGAACACTGAAGCTTTCTTT. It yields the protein CASSVGEEMNTEAFF.

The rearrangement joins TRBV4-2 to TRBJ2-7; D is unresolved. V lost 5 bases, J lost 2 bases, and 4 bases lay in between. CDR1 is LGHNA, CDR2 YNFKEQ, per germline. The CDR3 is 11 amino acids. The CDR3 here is CASSFTYEQYF. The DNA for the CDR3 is TGTGCCAGCAGCTTCACCTACGAGCAGTACTTC.

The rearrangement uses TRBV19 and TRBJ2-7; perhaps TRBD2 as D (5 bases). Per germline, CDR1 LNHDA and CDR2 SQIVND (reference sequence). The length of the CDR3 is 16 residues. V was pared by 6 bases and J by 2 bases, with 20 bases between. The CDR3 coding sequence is TGTGCCAGTAGCCAATACGACGGACCGGGGACCTACGAGCAGTACTTC. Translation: CASSQYDGPGTYEQYF. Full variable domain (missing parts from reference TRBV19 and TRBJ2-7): DGGITQSPKYLFRKEGQNVTLSCEQNLNHDAMYWYRQDPGQGLRLIYYSQIVNDFQKGDIAEGYSVSREKKESFPLTVTSAQKNPTAFYLCASSQYDGPGTYEQYFGPGTRLTVT.

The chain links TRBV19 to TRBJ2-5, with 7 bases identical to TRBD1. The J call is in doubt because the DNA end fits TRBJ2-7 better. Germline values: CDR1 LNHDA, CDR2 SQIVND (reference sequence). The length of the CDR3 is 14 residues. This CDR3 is CASSTYRDSYEQYF. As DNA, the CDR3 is TGTGCCAGTAGTACATACCGGGACAGCTACGAGCAGTACTTC.

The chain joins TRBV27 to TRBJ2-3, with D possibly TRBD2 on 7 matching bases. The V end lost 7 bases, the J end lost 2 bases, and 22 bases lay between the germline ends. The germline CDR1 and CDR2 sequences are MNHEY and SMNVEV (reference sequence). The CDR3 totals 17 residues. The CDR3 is CASTPNGGAPVTDTQYF. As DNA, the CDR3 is TGTGCCAGCACTCCTAATGGGGGGGCGCCGGTCACAGATACGCAGTATTTT.

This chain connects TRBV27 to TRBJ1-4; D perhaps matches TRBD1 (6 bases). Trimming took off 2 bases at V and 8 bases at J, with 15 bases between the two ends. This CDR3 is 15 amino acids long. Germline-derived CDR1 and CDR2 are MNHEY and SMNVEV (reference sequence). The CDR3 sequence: CASSLTGQGIEKLFF. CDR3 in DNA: TGTGCCAGCAGTTTAACTGGTCAGGGGATCGAAAAACTGTTTTTT.

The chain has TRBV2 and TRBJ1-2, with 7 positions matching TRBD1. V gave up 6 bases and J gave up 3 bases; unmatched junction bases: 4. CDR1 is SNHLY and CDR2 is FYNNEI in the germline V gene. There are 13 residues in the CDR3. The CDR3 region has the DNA TGTGCCAGCAGCCGACAGGGAGACTATGGCTACACCTTC. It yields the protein CASSRQGDYGYTF. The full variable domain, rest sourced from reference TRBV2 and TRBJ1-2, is EPEVTQTPSHQVTQMGQEVILRCVPISNHLYFYWYRQILGQKVEFLVSFYNNEISEKSEIFDDQFSVERPDGSNFTLKIRSTKLEDSAMYFCASSRQGDYGYTFGSGTRLTVV.

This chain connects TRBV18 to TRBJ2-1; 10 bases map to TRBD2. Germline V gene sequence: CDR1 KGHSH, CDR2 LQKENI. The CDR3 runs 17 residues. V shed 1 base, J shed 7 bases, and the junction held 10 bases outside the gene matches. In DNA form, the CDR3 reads TGTGCCAGCTCACCACTTCTAGCGGGAGTAAGTGGGAATGAGCAGTTCTTC. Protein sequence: CASSPLLAGVSGNEQFF.

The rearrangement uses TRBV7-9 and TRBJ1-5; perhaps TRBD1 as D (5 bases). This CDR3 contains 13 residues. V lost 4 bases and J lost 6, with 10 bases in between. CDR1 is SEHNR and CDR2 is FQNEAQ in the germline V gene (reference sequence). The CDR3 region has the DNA TGTGCCAGCAGCTCTTTGGGGGGTCAGCCCCAGCATTTT. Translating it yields CASSSLGGQPQHF.

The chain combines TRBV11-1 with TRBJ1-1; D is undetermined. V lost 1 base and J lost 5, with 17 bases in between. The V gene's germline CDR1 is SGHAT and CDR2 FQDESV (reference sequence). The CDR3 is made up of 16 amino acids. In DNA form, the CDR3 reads TGTGCCAGCAGCTTAGGAGGTTGGAGTCAAGAGACTGAAGCTTTCTTT. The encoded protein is CASSLGGWSQETEAFF.

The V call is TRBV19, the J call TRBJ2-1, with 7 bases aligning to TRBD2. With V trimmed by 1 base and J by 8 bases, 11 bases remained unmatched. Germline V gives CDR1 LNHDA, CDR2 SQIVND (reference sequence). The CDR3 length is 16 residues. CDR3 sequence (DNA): TGTGCCAGTAGTATAGCCCCTGCGGGAGTAGTCTATGAGCAGTTCTTC. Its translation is CASSIAPAGVVYEQFF.

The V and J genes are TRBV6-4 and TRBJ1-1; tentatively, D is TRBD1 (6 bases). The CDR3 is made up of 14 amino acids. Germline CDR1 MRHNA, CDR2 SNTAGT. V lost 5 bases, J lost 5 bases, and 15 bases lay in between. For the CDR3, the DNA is TGTGCCAGCAGTAGCAATGGGGGGGCAACTGAAGCTTTCTTT. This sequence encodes CASSSNGGATEAFF.

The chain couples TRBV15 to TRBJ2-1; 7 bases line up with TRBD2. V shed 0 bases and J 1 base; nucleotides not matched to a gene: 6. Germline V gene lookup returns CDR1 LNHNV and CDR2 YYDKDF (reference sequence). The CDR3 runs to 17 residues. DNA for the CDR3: TGTGCCACCAGCAGAGAACCCAGCGGGGCTTCCTACAATGAGCAGTTCTTC. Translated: CATSREPSGASYNEQFF.

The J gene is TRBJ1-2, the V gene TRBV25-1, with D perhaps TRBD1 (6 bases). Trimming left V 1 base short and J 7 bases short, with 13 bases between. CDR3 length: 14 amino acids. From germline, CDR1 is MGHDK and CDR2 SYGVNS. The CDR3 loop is CASSESNRAIGYTF. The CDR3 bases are TGTGCCAGCAGTGAATCTAACAGGGCGATTGGCTACACCTTC.

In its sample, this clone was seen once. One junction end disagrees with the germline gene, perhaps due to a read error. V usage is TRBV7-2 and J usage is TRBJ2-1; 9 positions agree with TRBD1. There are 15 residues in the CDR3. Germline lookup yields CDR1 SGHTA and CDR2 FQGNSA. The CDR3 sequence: CPSSVNHRGQGEQFF. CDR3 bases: TGTCCCAGCAGCGTTAATCACAGGGGGCAGGGTGAGCAGTTCTTC.

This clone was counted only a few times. The CDR3, as DNA: TGCGCCAGCAAGATCCAGGGAGGCTCCTACGAGCAGTACTTC. This translates into CASKIQGGSYEQYF. This chain links TRBV5-1 with TRBJ2-7, with D maybe TRBD2 (6 bases). The V gene's germline CDR1 is SGHRS and CDR2 YFSETQ. The ends were cut back, 6 bases at V and 0 bases at J, with 13 bases in the middle. There are 14 residues in the CDR3. Full variable domain (missing parts from reference TRBV5-1 and TRBJ2-7): KAGVTQTPRYLIKTRGQQVTLSCSPISGHRSVSWYQQTPGQGLQFLFEYFSETQRNKGNFPGRFSGRQFSNSRSEMNVSTLELGDSALYLCASKIQGGSYEQYFGPGTRLTVT.